This TCR beta chain derives from a study of blood T cell repertoires in COVID-19. TCRdb keeps only in-frame clones here, not all; method: immunoSEQ multiplex PCR. Here the sample spans about 300,000 clones, approximately 89% being singletons. V lost 3 bases and J 7 bases, leaving 24 bases between the germline ends. There are 17 residues in the CDR3. Germline CDR1 is KGHSH and CDR2 is LQKENI. The sequence derives from a woman aged 30 to 39 with COVID-19, enrolled during active disease. Sequenced sample: peripheral blood. V is TRBV18 and J is TRBJ1-2; maybe TRBD1 (5 bases). The CDR3 coding sequence is TGTGCCAGCTCACCCTCGATCAGGGTGGAGGGGCCGGGTGGCTACACCTTC. Residues: CASSPSIRVEGPGGYTF. The full variable domain, rest sourced from reference TRBV18 and TRBJ1-2, is NAGVMQNPRHLVRRRGQEARLRCSPMKGHSHVYWYRQLPEEGLKFMVYLQKENIIDESGMPKERFSAEFPKEGPSILRIQQVVRGDSAAYFCASSPSIRVEGPGGYTFGSGTRLTVV.